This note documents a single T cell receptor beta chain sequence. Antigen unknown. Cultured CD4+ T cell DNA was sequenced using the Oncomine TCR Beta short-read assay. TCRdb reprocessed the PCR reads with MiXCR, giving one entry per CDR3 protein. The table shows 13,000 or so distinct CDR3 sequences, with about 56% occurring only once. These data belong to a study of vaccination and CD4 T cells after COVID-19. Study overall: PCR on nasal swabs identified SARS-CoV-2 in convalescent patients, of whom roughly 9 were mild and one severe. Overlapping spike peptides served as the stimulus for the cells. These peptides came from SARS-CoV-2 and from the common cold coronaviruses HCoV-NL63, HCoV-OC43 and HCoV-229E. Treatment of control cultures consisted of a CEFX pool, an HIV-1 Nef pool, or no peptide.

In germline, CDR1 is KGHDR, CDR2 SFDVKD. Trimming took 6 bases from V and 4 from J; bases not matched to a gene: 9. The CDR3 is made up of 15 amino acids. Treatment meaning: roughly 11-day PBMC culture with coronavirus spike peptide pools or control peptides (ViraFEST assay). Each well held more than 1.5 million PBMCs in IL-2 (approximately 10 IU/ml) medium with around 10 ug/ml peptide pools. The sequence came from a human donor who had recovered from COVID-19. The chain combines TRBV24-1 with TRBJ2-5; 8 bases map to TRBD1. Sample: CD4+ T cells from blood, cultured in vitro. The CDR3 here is CATSPGAGGGETQYF. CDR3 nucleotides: TGTGCCACCAGTCCGGGGGCAGGGGGCGGAGAGACCCAGTACTTC.